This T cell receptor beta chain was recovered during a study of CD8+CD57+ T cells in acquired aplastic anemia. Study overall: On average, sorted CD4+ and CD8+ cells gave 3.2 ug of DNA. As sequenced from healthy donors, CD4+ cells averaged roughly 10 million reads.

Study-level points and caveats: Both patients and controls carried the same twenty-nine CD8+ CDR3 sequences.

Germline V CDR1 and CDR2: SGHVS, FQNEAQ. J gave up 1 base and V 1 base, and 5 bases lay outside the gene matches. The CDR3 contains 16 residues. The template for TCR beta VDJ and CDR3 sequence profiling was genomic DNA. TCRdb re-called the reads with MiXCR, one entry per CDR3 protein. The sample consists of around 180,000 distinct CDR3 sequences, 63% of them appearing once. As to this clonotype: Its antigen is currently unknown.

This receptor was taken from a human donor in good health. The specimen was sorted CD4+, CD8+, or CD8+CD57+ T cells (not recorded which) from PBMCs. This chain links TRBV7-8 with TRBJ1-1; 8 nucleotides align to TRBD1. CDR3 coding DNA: TGTGCCAGCAGCTTAGGCGTCGGGACAGGGAACACTGAAGCTTTCTTT. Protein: CASSLGVGTGNTEAFF.